The 27 T cell receptor beta chains below were found in one sample sequenced in a study of identical twins. TCRdb reprocessed the 5' RACE reads via MiXCR and lists one record per CDR3 protein. The sample carries around 100,000 distinct CDR3 sequences, 5.9% recorded once. The source material was memory T cells sorted from blood. The receptors originated from a woman in her forties or fifties in good health.

This clonotype showed up just a few times. The chain has TRBV29-1 and TRBJ2-7, with 8 bases identical to TRBD1. This CDR3 is 12 amino acids long. After removal of 2 bases from V and 4 bases from J, the junction contained 1 base not matched to a gene. The germline CDR1 and CDR2 sequences are SQVTM and ANQGSEA. CDR3 region: CSVENRGYEQYF. CDR3 sequence (DNA): TGCAGCGTTGAAAACAGGGGGTACGAGCAGTACTTC.

This clonotype was seen ten or more times. This chain connects TRBV28 to TRBJ2-5; D may be TRBD2 (6 bases). The V end was cut by 3 bases, the J end by 2 bases, with 13 bases between. Germline V gene data show CDR1 as MDHEN and CDR2 as SYDVKM. The CDR3 is 15 residues long. CDR3 nucleotide sequence: TGTGCCAGCAGTTTTGGGACTGGGACTCAAGAGACCCAGTACTTC. Amino acid sequence: CASSFGTGTQETQYF.

This clonotype occurred many times. This rearrangement joins TRBV20-1 to TRBJ2-1; weak D call: TRBD2 (5 bases). V was cut by 3 bases and J by 8 bases, with 20 bases left in between. The CDR3 extends over 15 amino acids. Germline V gene lookup returns CDR1 DFQATT and CDR2 SNEGSKA (reference sequence). CDR3 loop: CSASYVNPGGDEQFF. The CDR3 DNA is TGCAGTGCTAGTTACGTTAACCCCGGAGGCGATGAGCAGTTCTTC.

This rearrangement joins TRBV9 to TRBJ2-3, with D possibly being TRBD1 (5 bases). CDR3 length: 14 residues. Germline CDR1 is SGDLS and CDR2 is YYNGEE. Trimming left V 4 bases short and J 0 bases short, with 9 bases between. CDR3 amino acids: CASSTRQSTDTQYF. The CDR3 bases are TGTGCCAGCAGCACCCGACAGAGCACAGATACGCAGTATTTT. Filled out from reference TRBV9 and TRBJ2-3, the complete variable domain reads DSGVTQTPKHLITATGQRVTLRCSPRSGDLSVYWYQQSLDQGLQFLIQYYNGEERAKGNILERFSAQQFPDLHSELNLSSLELGDSALYFCASSTRQSTDTQYFGPGTRLTVL.

This clonotype appeared many times. J is TRBJ2-5 and V is TRBV20-1; no clear D gene. The CDR3 contains 12 residues. Germline V lookup: CDR1 DFQATT, CDR2 SNEGSKA (reference sequence). The ends were cut back, 2 bases at V and 4 bases at J, with 8 bases in the middle. As DNA, the CDR3 is TGCAGTGCTAGACGACACGGAGAGACCCAGTACTTC. Residues: CSARRHGETQYF.

Many counts were recorded for this clonotype. The chain uses TRBV5-1 and TRBJ2-3, with D possibly being TRBD2 (5 bases). The CDR3 spans 14 residues. CDR1 and CDR2 (germline): SGHRS, YFSETQ. Trimming took off 0 bases at V and 0 bases at J, with 5 bases between the two ends. The CDR3 DNA reads as TGCGCCAGCAGCTTGGGGGAGAGCACAGATACGCAGTATTTT. Translation gives CASSLGESTDTQYF.

This clonotype was seen only a few times. This chain links TRBV18 with TRBJ2-7; D is uncertain. Germline V CDR1 and CDR2: KGHSH, LQKENI. Trimming removed 6 bases from V and 7 bases from J, with 10 bases in between. The CDR3 consists of 11 residues. The CDR3 region has the DNA TGTGCCAGCTCTGGGATGGGGGAGCAGTACTTC. Translated: CASSGMGEQYF.

This clonotype was counted ten times or more. The chain employs TRBV24-1 and TRBJ2-1; weak D call: TRBD2 (6 bases). There are 15 residues in the CDR3. V was trimmed by 9 bases and J by 4 bases, leaving 18 bases between them. Germline values: CDR1 KGHDR, CDR2 SFDVKD. The CDR3 loop reads CATQTSASAYNEQFF. The CDR3 DNA reads TGTGCCACCCAGACCTCGGCTAGCGCGTACAATGAGCAGTTCTTC.

This clonotype has more than one count but fewer than ten. This rearrangement joins TRBV25-1 to TRBJ2-3; 11 bases are shared with TRBD2. This CDR3 has 19 amino acids. With 8 bases clipped from V and 3 bases from J, the junction kept 19 bases outside the gene matches. Per germline, CDR1 MGHDK and CDR2 SYGVNS. In DNA form, the CDR3 reads TGTGCCAGCCCCCCGCCCTTCCCCGAAACTAGCGGGAGAACAGATACGCAGTATTTT. It codes for CASPPPFPETSGRTDTQYF.

This clonotype was observed many times. The chain is built from TRBV4-1 and TRBJ2-7; no reliable D call. Trimming shortened V by 3 bases and J by 0 bases, and 12 bases separated the two germline ends. Germline CDR1 reads MGHRA; CDR2 reads YSYEKL. This CDR3 contains 15 residues. CDR3 bases: TGCGCCAGCAGCCAGGAACAGAGCAGCTCCTACGAGCAGTACTTC. Its protein is CASSQEQSSSYEQYF.

The gene calls are TRBV5-1 and TRBJ2-1, with 9 bases that match TRBD1. The CDR3 extends over 14 amino acids. The ends lost 7 bases at V and 5 bases at J; junction bases unmatched: 7. CDR1 and CDR2 from the germline V gene are SGHRS and YFSETQ. In nucleotides, the CDR3 is TGCGCCAGCGCCCGGGACAGGGATAACAATGAGCAGTTCTTC. It codes for CASARDRDNNEQFF.

The table lists this clonotype with many counts. The chain combines TRBV20-1 with TRBJ2-1; D not resolved. This CDR3 spans 14 amino acids. CDR1 DFQATT and CDR2 SNEGSKA come from the germline V gene (reference sequence). Between the trimmed V and J ends, which lost 0 bases and 8 bases, there was a span of 14 bases. The CDR3 nucleotides are TGCAGTGCTAGAGATCGACCCACTTCACATGAGCAGTTCTTC. Its translation is CSARDRPTSHEQFF.

This clonotype was detected many times. This chain joins TRBV7-8 and TRBJ2-3; D unresolved. CDR1 SGHVS and CDR2 FQNEAQ come from the germline V gene. V lost 4 bases and J 0 bases, leaving 11 bases between the germline ends. CDR3 length: 15 amino acids. The CDR3, as DNA: TGTGCCAGCAGCTCGCCTTTTAGGAGCACAGATACGCAGTATTTT. This translates into CASSSPFRSTDTQYF.

The chain carries TRBV7-9 and TRBJ1-4; D is perhaps TRBD1 (6 bases). CDR3 size: 17 residues. Germline values: CDR1 SEHNR, CDR2 FQNEAQ (reference sequence). V was clipped by 2 bases and J by 0 bases, with 13 bases between them. The CDR3 DNA follows: TGTGCCAGCAGCTTAACGCGTGGGACATCAACTAATGAAAAACTGTTTTTT. This codes for CASSLTRGTSTNEKLFF.

This clonotype has at least ten counts. The V gene is TRBV12-3 or TRBV12-4, the J gene TRBJ1-1; the D gene is possibly TRBD1 (5 bases). The CDR3 contains 17 residues. Trimming left V 3 bases short and J 1 base short, with 18 bases between. The CDR3 is CASSLGVRSSQNTEAFF. The CDR3 nucleotides read TGTGCCAGCAGTTTGGGGGTTCGGTCCAGCCAGAACACTGAAGCTTTCTTT.

This clonotype has a count of ten or more. This CDR3 reads CASSLDRDSYNEQFF. CDR3 nucleotide sequence: TGCGCCAGCAGCTTAGACAGGGATTCCTACAATGAGCAGTTCTTC. The chain joins TRBV5-1 to TRBJ2-1; 7 nucleotides line up with TRBD1. This CDR3 contains 15 residues. Germline values: CDR1 SGHRS, CDR2 YFSETQ. The V and J ends lost 2 bases and 1 base, in that order; junction bases with no gene match: 3.

This clonotype has just a few counts. The CDR3 region has the DNA TGTGCCAGCAGCTTAGGGGGCAGCAATCAGCCCCAGCATTTT. Its protein product is CASSLGGSNQPQHF. This chain uses TRBV11-2 with TRBJ1-5; D possibly corresponds to TRBD1 (5 bases). The ends were cut back, 1 base at V and 1 base at J, with 5 bases in the middle. The CDR3 runs to 14 residues. Germline assignment: CDR1 SGHAT and CDR2 FQNNGV.

There are many counts of this clonotype. V usage is TRBV24-1 and J usage is TRBJ2-3, with 10 bases matching TRBD2. CDR1 is KGHDR and CDR2 is SFDVKD in the germline V gene. The CDR3 sequence is 18 residues long. The trim removed 5 bases at V and 2 bases at J, leaving 12 bases unmatched. CDR3 coding DNA: TGTGCCACCAGTGGTCGAGGAAGCGGGAGGGCCGACACAGATACGCAGTATTTT. It codes for CATSGRGSGRADTDTQYF.

This clonotype was picked up many times. The genes are TRBV20-1 and TRBJ2-4; 7 nucleotides line up with TRBD1. The V and J ends lost 4 bases and 11 bases, in that order; junction bases with no gene match: 17. Germline V gene lookup returns CDR1 DFQATT and CDR2 SNEGSKA (reference sequence). The CDR3 has 15 residues. The chain's CDR3 is CSATPLTGANEVQYF. CDR3 DNA: TGCAGTGCTACGCCCCTTACAGGGGCTAATGAGGTTCAGTACTTC.

This clonotype was counted many times. This chain's CDR3 is CASSQDETGTSQETQYF. Written as DNA, the CDR3 is TGTGCCAGCTCCCAGGACGAGACAGGGACTTCCCAAGAGACCCAGTACTTC. The gene calls are TRBV18 and TRBJ2-5, with a weak D call TRBD1 (7 bases). The CDR3 totals 17 residues. V was clipped by 6 bases and J by 1 base, with 21 bases between them. Looked up from germline, CDR1 is KGHSH and CDR2 is LQKENI.

This clonotype was detected a few times. The rearrangement uses TRBV18 and TRBJ2-4; 9 nucleotides agree with TRBD1. This CDR3 spans 16 amino acids. Germline V CDR1 and CDR2: KGHSH, LQKENI. The V segment lost 3 bases and the J segment 1 base; nucleotides outside the gene matches: 4. For the CDR3, the DNA is TGTGCCAGCTCACCTCCCGGGACAGGGGCCAAAAACATTCAGTACTTC. It encodes CASSPPGTGAKNIQYF.

The rearrangement uses TRBV30 and TRBJ1-5; 11 positions agree with TRBD1. The CDR3 has 18 amino acids. Germline V gene data show CDR1 as GTSNPN and CDR2 as SVGIG (reference sequence). Trimming removed 3 bases from V and 0 bases from J; junction bases left unmatched: 10. CDR3 nucleotides: TGTGCCTGGAGCGGACAGGGGGCGACTCCTTATAGCAATCAGCCCCAGCATTTT. The encoded protein is CAWSGQGATPYSNQPQHF.

This clonotype was recorded at least ten times. The chain uses TRBV20-1 and TRBJ2-1; TRBD2 aligns across 9 bases. This CDR3 spans 12 amino acids. The germline V gene has CDR1 DFQATT and CDR2 SNEGSKA (reference sequence). V trimming: 6 bases; J trimming: 9 bases; junction bases outside the gene matches: 6. The CDR3 nucleotides read TGCAGTGCAGATAGCGGGAGCGGTGAGCAGTTCTTC. Protein product: CSADSGSGEQFF.

This clonotype came up many times. The chain employs TRBV30 and TRBJ2-1; 7 bases line up with TRBD1. This CDR3 region has 15 residues. The J segment lost 0 bases and the V segment lost 4 bases, leaving 6 bases of the junction unmatched. Germline loops: CDR1 GTSNPN, CDR2 SVGIG (reference sequence). Written as DNA, the CDR3 is TGTGCCTGGAACAGGGGAACCAACTCCTACAATGAGCAGTTCTTC. This sequence encodes CAWNRGTNSYNEQFF.

This clonotype was counted a few times. This chain links TRBV3-1 with TRBJ2-1, with 7 bases aligning to TRBD2. Per the germline V gene, CDR1 is LGHDT and CDR2 is YNNKEL (reference sequence). J gave up 7 bases and V 3 bases, and 6 bases lay outside the gene matches. This CDR3 has 14 residues. The CDR3 spells CASSQWSGENEQFF. In nucleotides, the CDR3 is TGTGCCAGCAGCCAGTGGAGCGGGGAGAATGAGCAGTTCTTC.

The gene calls are TRBV2 and TRBJ2-7; D unresolved. The CDR3 runs 15 residues. The V gene lost 3 bases and the J gene lost 0 bases, with 12 bases spanning the gap. Germline loops: CDR1 SNHLY, CDR2 FYNNEI. CDR3 sequence (DNA): TGTGCCAGCAGTGACTTAGACTTGGGCTCCTACGAGCAGTACTTC. Translation: CASSDLDLGSYEQYF. Based on the CDR3 plus reference TRBV2 and TRBJ2-7, the full variable domain is EPEVTQTPSHQVTQMGQEVILRCVPISNHLYFYWYRQILGQKVEFLVSFYNNEISEKSEIFDDQFSVERPDGSNFTLKIRSTKLEDSAMYFCASSDLDLGSYEQYFGPGTRLTVT.

This clonotype has a count of ten or more. CDR3 loop: CASSQSGTRVLDEQFF. The CDR3 DNA reads TGTGCCAGCAGCCAATCCGGGACTAGAGTCTTGGATGAGCAGTTCTTC. The rearrangement uses TRBV3-1 and TRBJ2-1; TRBD2 aligns across 8 bases. This CDR3 has 16 amino acids. Germline V gives CDR1 LGHDT, CDR2 YNNKEL (reference sequence). Trimming cost V 2 bases and J 8 bases; bases outside gene matches: 11.